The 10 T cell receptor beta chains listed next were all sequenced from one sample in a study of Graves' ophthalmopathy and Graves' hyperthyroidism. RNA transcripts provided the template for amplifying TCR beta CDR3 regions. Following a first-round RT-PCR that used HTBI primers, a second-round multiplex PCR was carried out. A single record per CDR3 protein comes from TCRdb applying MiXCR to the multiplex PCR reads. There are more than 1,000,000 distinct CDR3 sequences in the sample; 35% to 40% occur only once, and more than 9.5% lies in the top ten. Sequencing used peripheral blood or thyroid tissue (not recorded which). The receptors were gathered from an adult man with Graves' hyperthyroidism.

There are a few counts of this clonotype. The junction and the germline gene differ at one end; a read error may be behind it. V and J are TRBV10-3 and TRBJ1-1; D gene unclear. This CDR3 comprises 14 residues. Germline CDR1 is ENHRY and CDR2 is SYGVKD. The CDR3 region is CASSYAPANTEAFF. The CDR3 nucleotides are TGTGCCAGCAGTTACGCCCCCGCGAACACTGAAGCTTTCTTT.

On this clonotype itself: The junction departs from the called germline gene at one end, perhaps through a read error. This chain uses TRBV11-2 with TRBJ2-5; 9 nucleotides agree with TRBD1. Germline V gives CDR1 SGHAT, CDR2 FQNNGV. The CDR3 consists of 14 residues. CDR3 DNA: TGTGCCAGCGGCTTGACAGGGGGGCAAGAGACCCAGTACTTC. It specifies CASGLTGGQETQYF.

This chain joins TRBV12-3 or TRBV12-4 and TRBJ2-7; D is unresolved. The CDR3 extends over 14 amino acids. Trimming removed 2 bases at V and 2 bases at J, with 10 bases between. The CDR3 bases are TGTGCCAGCAGTTTATCGATGGGCACCTACGAGCAGTACTTC. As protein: CASSLSMGTYEQYF.

CDR3 DNA: TGCAGTGCGAGGGGGCTTAATGAAAAACTGTTTTTT. This translates into CSARGLNEKLFF. This rearrangement joins TRBV20-1 to TRBJ1-4; 7 nucleotides agree with TRBD1. The CDR3 covers 12 residues. V dropped 6 bases and J dropped 4; count of bases not matched to a gene: 2. The germline V gene has CDR1 DFQATT and CDR2 SNEGSKA (reference sequence).

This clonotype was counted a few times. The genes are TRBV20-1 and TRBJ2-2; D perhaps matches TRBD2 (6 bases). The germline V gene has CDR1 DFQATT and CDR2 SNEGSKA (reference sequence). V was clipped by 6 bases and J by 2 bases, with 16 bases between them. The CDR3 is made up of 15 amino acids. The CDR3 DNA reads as TGCAGTGCAATAGCGGAGGGCCTAAACACCGGGGAGCTGTTTTTT. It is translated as CSAIAEGLNTGELFF.

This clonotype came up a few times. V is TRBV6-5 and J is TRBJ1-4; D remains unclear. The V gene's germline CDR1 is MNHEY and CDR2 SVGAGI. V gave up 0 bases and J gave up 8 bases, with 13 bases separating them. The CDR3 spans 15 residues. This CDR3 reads CASSYSRAAEEKLFF. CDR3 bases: TGTGCCAGCAGTTACTCGAGGGCGGCAGAGGAAAAACTGTTTTTT.

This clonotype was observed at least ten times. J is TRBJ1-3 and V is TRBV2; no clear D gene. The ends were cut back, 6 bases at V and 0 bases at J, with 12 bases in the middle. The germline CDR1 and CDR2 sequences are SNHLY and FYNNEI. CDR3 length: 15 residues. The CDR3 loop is CASSHGPVSGNTIYF. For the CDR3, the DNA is TGTGCCAGCAGCCATGGACCGGTCTCTGGAAACACCATATATTTT.

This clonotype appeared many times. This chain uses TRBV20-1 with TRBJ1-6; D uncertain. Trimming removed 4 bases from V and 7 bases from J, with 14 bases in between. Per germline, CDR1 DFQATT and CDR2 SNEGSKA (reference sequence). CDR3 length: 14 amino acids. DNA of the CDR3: TGCAGTGCTAACCCCACAGTGCCGAATTCACCCCTCCACTTT. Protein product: CSANPTVPNSPLHF.

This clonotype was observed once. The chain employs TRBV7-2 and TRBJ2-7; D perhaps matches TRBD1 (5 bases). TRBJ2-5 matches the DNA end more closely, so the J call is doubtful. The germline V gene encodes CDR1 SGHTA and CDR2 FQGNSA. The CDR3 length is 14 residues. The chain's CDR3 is CASSLKGLGETQYF. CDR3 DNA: TGTGCCAGCAGCCTCAAGGGGCTAGGAGAGACCCAGTACTTC.

The CDR3 nucleotides read TGTGCCAGCAGGTACCCATCGAACACCGGGGAGCTGTTTTTT. Protein product: CASRYPSNTGELFF. This chain connects TRBV2 to TRBJ2-2; no definite D call. V dropped 6 bases and J dropped 0 bases, with 8 bases sitting between them. Germline lookup yields CDR1 SNHLY and CDR2 FYNNEI. This CDR3 has 14 amino acids.